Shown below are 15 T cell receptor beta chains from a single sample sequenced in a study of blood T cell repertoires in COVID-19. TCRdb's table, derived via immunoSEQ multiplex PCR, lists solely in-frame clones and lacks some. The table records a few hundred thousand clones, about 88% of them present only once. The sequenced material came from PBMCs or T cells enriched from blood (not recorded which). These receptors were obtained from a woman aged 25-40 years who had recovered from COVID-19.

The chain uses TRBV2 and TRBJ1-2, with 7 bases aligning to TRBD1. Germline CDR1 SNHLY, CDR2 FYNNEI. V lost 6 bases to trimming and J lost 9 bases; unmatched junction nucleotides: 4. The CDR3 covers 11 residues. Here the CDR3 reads CASSNRGSYTF. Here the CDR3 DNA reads TGTGCCAGCAGCAACAGGGGAAGCTACACCTTC.

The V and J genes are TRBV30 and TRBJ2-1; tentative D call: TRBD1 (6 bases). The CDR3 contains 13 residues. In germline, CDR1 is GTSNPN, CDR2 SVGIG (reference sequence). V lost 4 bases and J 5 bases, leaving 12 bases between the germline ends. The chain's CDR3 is CAWNPGTHNEQFF. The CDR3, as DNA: TGTGCCTGGAACCCCGGGACACACAATGAGCAGTTCTTC.

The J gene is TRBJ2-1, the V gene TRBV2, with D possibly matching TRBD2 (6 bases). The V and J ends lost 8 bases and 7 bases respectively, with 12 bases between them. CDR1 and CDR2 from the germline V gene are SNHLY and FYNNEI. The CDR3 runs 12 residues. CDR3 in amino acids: CASETSLNEQFF. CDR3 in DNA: TGTGCCAGCGAGACTAGTTTAAATGAGCAGTTCTTC.

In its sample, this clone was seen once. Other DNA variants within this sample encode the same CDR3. CDR3 amino acids: CASSVGQGGNQPQHF. DNA of the CDR3: TGTGCCAGCAGCGTAGGGCAGGGCGGCAATCAGCCCCAGCATTTT. The gene calls are TRBV9 and TRBJ1-5, with a tentative D call TRBD1 (5 bases). The CDR3 extends over 15 amino acids. Trimming stripped 0 bases from V and 2 bases from J, with 9 bases between. Germline V gene sequence: CDR1 SGDLS, CDR2 YYNGEE. The variable domain in full, completed from reference TRBV9 and TRBJ1-5, reads DSGVTQTPKHLITATGQRVTLRCSPRSGDLSVYWYQQSLDQGLQFLIQYYNGEERAKGNILERFSAQQFPDLHSELNLSSLELGDSALYFCASSVGQGGNQPQHFGDGTRLSIL.

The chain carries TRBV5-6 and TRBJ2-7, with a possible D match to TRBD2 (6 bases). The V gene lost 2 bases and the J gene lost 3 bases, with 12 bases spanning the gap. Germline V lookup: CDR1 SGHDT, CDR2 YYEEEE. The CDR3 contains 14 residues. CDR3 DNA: TGTGCCAGCAGCTTTCCGGGACTGGGCTACGAGCAGTACTTC. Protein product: CASSFPGLGYEQYF.

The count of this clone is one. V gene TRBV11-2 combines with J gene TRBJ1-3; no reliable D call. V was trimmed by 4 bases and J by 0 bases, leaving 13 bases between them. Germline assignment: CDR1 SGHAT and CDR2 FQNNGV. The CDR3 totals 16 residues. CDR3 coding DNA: TGTGCCAGCAGCTGGGAGACAAACGCCTCTGGAAACACCATATATTTT. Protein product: CASSWETNASGNTIYF.

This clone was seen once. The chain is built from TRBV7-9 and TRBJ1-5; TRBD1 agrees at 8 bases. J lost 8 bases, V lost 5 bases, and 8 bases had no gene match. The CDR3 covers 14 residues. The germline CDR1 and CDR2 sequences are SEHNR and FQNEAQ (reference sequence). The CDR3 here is CASSNDRGSEPQHF. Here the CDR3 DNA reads TGTGCCAGCAGCAACGACAGGGGAAGTGAGCCCCAGCATTTT.

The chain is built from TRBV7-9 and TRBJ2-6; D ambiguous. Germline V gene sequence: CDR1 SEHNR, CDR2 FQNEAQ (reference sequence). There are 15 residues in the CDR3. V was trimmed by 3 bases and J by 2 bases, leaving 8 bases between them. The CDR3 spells CASSLSIPGANVLTF. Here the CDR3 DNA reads TGTGCCAGCAGCTTGAGTATCCCTGGGGCCAACGTCCTGACTTTC.

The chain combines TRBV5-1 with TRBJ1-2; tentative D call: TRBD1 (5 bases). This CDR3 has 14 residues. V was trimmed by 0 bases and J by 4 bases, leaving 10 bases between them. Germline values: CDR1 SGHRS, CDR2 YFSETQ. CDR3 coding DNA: TGCGCCAGCAGCTTGGATCAGGGCGGCTATGGCTACACCTTC. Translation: CASSLDQGGYGYTF.

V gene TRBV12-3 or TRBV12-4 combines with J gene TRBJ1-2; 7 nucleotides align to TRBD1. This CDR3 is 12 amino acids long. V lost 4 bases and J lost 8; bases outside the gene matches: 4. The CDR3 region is CASSWNRGGYTF. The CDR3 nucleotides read TGTGCCAGCAGTTGGAACAGGGGCGGCTACACCTTC.

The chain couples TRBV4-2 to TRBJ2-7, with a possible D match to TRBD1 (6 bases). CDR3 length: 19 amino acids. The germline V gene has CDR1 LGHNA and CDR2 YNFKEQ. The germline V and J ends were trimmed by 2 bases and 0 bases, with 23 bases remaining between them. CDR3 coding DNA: TGTGCCAGCAGCCAATACGGCAGGGGACATAAATTTAGCTCCTACGAGCAGTACTTC. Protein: CASSQYGRGHKFSSYEQYF.

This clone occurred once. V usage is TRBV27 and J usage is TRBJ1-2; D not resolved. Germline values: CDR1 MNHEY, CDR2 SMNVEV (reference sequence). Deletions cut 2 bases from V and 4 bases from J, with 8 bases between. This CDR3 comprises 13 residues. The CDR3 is CASSLSGVYGYTF. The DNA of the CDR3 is TGTGCCAGCAGTTTAAGCGGGGTCTATGGCTACACCTTC.

The CDR3 DNA reads as TGCGCCAGCAGCGAAGGAGGCTTTTCTAGCACAGATACGCAGTATTTT. It codes for CASSEGGFSSTDTQYF. This chain joins TRBV4-3 and TRBJ2-3; D possibly corresponds to TRBD2 (5 bases). V gave up 5 bases and J gave up 0 bases, with 15 bases separating them. Germline V gene lookup returns CDR1 LGHNA and CDR2 YSLEER. This CDR3 has 16 residues.

In nucleotides, the CDR3 is TGCGCCAGCAGCTTGGAAACAGGGGAAAATAACTATGGCTACACCTTC. Amino acid sequence: CASSLETGENNYGYTF. V is TRBV5-1 and J is TRBJ1-2; TRBD1 agrees at 7 bases. V shed 0 bases and J 1 base; nucleotides not matched to a gene: 6. Germline V gene lookup returns CDR1 SGHRS and CDR2 YFSETQ. This CDR3 is built from 16 residues.

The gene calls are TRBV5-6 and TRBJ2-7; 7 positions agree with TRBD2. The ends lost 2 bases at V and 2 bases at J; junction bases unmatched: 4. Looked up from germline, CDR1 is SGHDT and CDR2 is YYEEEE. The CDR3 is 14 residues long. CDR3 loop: CASSFRTRTYEQYF. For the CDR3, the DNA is TGTGCCAGCAGCTTTCGGACTAGGACCTACGAGCAGTACTTC.